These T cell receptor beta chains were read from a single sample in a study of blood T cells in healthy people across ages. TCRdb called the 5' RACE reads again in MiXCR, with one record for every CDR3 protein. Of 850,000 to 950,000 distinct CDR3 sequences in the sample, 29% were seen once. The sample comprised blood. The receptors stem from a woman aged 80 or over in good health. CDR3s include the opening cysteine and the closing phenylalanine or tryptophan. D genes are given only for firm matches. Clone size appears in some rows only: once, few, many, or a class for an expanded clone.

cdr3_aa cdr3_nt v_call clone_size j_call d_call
CASRRDRSSYEQYF TGTGCCAGCCGCAGGGACAGATCCTCCTACGAGCAGTACTTC TRBV27 many TRBJ2-7 TRBD1
CATSDRRPDTQYF TGTGCCACCAGTGATAGGCGTCCAGATACGCAGTATTTT TRBV24-1 - TRBJ2-3 -
CASSWQGSTDAEYF TGTGCCAGCAGTTGGCAGGGGTCCACAGATGCGGAGTATTTT TRBV12-3/TRBV12-4 - TRBJ2-3 -
CASTQPGGRGLIYGYTF TGTGCCAGTACCCAGCCAGGAGGCAGGGGGCTTATCTATGGCTACACCTTC TRBV19 once TRBJ1-2 TRBD1
CSARVRQGGYTF TGCAGTGCTAGAGTCAGACAGGGGGGCTACACCTTC TRBV20-1 - TRBJ1-2 TRBD1
CASSLRRTSGGGETQYF TGTGCCAGCAGCTTACGAAGGACTAGCGGGGGGGGAGAGACCCAGTACTTC TRBV7-2 many TRBJ2-5 TRBD2
CASSQESWGDSPLHF TGCGCCAGCAGCCAAGAGTCGTGGGGGGATTCACCCCTCCACTTT TRBV4-3 many TRBJ1-6 -
CASRRTAGGQPQHF TGTGCCAGCAGGAGGACAGCAGGAGGTCAGCCCCAGCATTTT TRBV27 - TRBJ1-5 -
CASSPQQGSYNSPLHF TGTGCCAGCAGTCCACAACAGGGCTCCTATAATTCACCCCTCCACTTT TRBV6-2/TRBV6-3 - TRBJ1-6 -
CSVDPDRDDYTF TGCAGCGTGGACCCGGACAGGGATGACTACACCTTC TRBV29-1 - TRBJ1-2 TRBD1
CAIKTGLAGSGELFF TGTGCCATCAAGACAGGACTAGCGGGGTCCGGGGAGCTGTTTTTT TRBV7-9 few TRBJ2-2 TRBD2
CASSFRQENEKLFF TGTGCCAGCAGCTTTCGACAGGAGAATGAAAAACTGTTTTTT TRBV7-9 - TRBJ1-4 -
CASSSSGAYEQYF TGTGCCAGCAGTTCCAGCGGAGCCTACGAGCAGTACTTC TRBV12-3/TRBV12-4 few TRBJ2-7 -
CASSEPGSPQETQYF TGTGCCAGCAGTGAACCGGGTAGCCCCCAAGAGACCCAGTACTTC TRBV25-1 many TRBJ2-5 -
CASRGLVDEQFF TGTGCCAGCCGGGGACTAGTGGATGAGCAGTTCTTC TRBV7-2 many TRBJ2-1 TRBD2
CSARSGGGSRETQYF TGCAGTGCTAGATCGGGGGGAGGGTCTCGGGAGACCCAGTACTTC TRBV20-1 many TRBJ2-5 TRBD2
CSARFQAGGEQFF TGCAGTGCTAGATTTCAAGCGGGGGGTGAGCAGTTCTTC TRBV20-1 many TRBJ2-1 TRBD2
CASSLDPFGQGDEQFF TGCGCCAGCAGCTTGGATCCATTTGGGCAGGGGGATGAGCAGTTCTTC TRBV5-1 many TRBJ2-1 TRBD1
CASSPGTDARYNEQYF TGTGCCAGCAGCCCCGGGACAGACGCACGATACAATGAGCAGTACTTC TRBV2 few TRBJ2-7 TRBD1
CASSQDPGAFVSPLHF TGTGCCAGCAGCCAAGATCCAGGGGCTTTCGTGTCACCCCTCCACTTT TRBV14 - TRBJ1-6 -
CASSLEGRNYGYTF TGTGCCAGCAGCTTAGAGGGCAGGAACTATGGCTACACCTTC TRBV11-2 many TRBJ1-2 -
CASIPGPSYGYTF TGTGCCAGCATCCCGGGCCCCAGCTATGGCTACACCTTC TRBV7-2 - TRBJ1-2 -
CSAPRGSSYDEQFF TGCAGTGCTCCGCGGGGGAGCTCCTACGATGAGCAGTTCTTC TRBV20-1 - TRBJ2-1 TRBD2
CASSLASGSTREQYF TGTGCCAGCAGCTTAGCCAGCGGCAGTACGAGGGAGCAGTACTTC TRBV7-9 - TRBJ2-5 -
CASSDQKRGNQPQHF TGTGCCAGCTCAGATCAGAAAAGGGGCAATCAGCCCCAGCATTTT TRBV18 - TRBJ1-5 -
CASSESGGTRGHTQYF TGCGCCAGCAGTGAGTCAGGTGGGACACGAGGACATACGCAGTATTTT TRBV10-1 few TRBJ2-3 -
CASRLGRRTGGEKLFF TGTGCCAGCAGACTAGGGCGTAGAACAGGGGGCGAAAAACTGTTTTTT TRBV12-3/TRBV12-4 - TRBJ1-4 TRBD1
CACSQGTSGEQFF TGTGCCTGCAGCCAGGGGACTAGCGGTGAGCAGTTCTTC TRBV3-1 - TRBJ2-1 TRBD2
CSARFPGGAGNIQYF TGCAGTGCTAGATTTCCAGGGGGCGCCGGAAACATTCAGTACTTC TRBV20-1 few TRBJ2-4 TRBD1
CSATSTGELFF TGCAGTGCTACTAGCACCGGGGAGCTGTTTTTT TRBV20-1 few TRBJ2-2 -
CSAPGRRQGNSPLHF TGCAGTGCTCCGGGAAGAAGACAGGGGAATTCACCCCTCCACTTT TRBV20-1 - TRBJ1-6 TRBD1
CASSLGLASRETQYF TGTGCCAGCAGCTTAGGTCTAGCGTCAAGAGAGACCCAGTACTTC TRBV7-2 many TRBJ2-5 -
CASNTGGGKHDNEQFF TGTGCCAGCAACACTGGGGGGGGGAAACACGACAATGAGCAGTTCTTC TRBV7-9 many TRBJ2-1 TRBD2
CASSVNPGANNAQYF TGTGCCAGCAGCGTAAATCCGGGGGCGAACAATGCGCAGTACTTC TRBV9 - TRBJ2-5 -
CASGVQGYEQYF TGTGCCAGCGGGGTACAGGGCTACGAGCAGTACTTC TRBV6-6 many TRBJ2-7 -
CASSAAGGRGYTF TGTGCCAGCAGTGCAGCAGGGGGCCGGGGCTACACCTTC TRBV6-1 few TRBJ1-2 TRBD1
CASSLGWVLMNTEAFF TGTGCCAGCAGCTTAGGTTGGGTGCTTATGAACACTGAAGCTTTCTTT TRBV7-2 many TRBJ1-1 -
CASRMQAGATGELFF TGTGCCAGCAGAATGCAAGCGGGGGCAACCGGGGAGCTGTTTTTT TRBV6-6 - TRBJ2-2 TRBD2
CASSQYARQGEYGYTF TGCGCCAGCAGCCAGTACGCCAGACAGGGGGAATATGGCTACACCTTC TRBV4-3 many TRBJ1-2 TRBD1
CASSFRGPSTNEQFF TGTGCCAGCAGCTTCCGGGGGCCCTCCACCAATGAGCAGTTCTTC TRBV7-9 many TRBJ2-1 -
CASSLVRGPETQYF TGTGCCAGCAGCTTAGTTCGGGGCCCTGAGACCCAGTACTTC TRBV7-2 many TRBJ2-5 -
CASSLEGSSGYEQYF TGTGCCAGCAGCTTAGAGGGTTCCAGCGGCTACGAGCAGTACTTC TRBV7-9 - TRBJ2-7 -
CASSQDRIGATNYGYTF TGCGCCAGCAGCCAAGATCGGATAGGAGCCACTAACTATGGCTACACCTTC TRBV4-3 many TRBJ1-2 -
CASKRGIATEAFF TGTGCCAGCAAGCGGGGAATCGCCACTGAAGCTTTCTTT TRBV28 - TRBJ1-1 -
CSAILDRDLRNIQYF TGCAGTGCCATCCTGGACAGAGACTTAAGGAACATTCAGTACTTC TRBV20-1 many TRBJ2-4 -
CTGEGATGERFF TGTACCGGGGAGGGGGCCACCGGGGAGCGGTTTTTT TRBV21-1 - TRBJ2-2 -
CASSPDGSGEKLFF TGTGCCAGCAGTCCGGACGGAAGCGGTGAAAAACTGTTTTTT TRBV7-2 many TRBJ1-4 -
CARSYSTAGGYTF TGTGCCCGCAGTTACTCGACCGCGGGGGGCTACACCTTC TRBV6-2/TRBV6-3 - TRBJ1-2 -
CASSLAGGSGEQFF TGTGCCAGCAGCTTGGCGGGGGGGAGCGGTGAGCAGTTCTTC TRBV5-6 - TRBJ2-1 TRBD2
CASRSDEGLAGNTIYF TGTGCCAGCAGGAGCGACGAGGGTTTGGCTGGAAACACCATATATTTT TRBV4-2 - TRBJ1-3 -